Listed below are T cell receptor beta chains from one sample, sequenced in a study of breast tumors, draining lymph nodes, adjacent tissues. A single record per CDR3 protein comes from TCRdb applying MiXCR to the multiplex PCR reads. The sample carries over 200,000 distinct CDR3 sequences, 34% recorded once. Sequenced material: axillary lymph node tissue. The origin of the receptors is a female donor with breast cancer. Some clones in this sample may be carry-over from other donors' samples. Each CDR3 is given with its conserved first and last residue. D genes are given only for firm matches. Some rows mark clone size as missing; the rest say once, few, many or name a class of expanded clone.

CASSVGFGGVTGELFF,TGTGCCAGCAGTGTAGGGTTTGGGGGGGTCACCGGGGAGCTGTTTTTT,few,TRBV6-1,TRBJ2-2,TRBD2,16
CATSDATAGVGDTQYF,TGTGCCACCAGTGATGCTACGGCGGGAGTGGGAGATACGCAGTATTTT,many,TRBV24-1,TRBJ2-3,TRBD2,16
CAWSGTSGSTKGTDTQYF,TGTGCCTGGAGTGGGACTAGCGGGAGTACGAAGGGCACAGATACGCAGTATTTT,-,TRBV30,TRBJ2-3,TRBD2,18
CSARGQRETDTQYF,TGCAGTGCTAGAGGGCAGCGGGAGACAGATACGCAGTATTTT,many,TRBV20-1,TRBJ2-3,TRBD2,14
CSGRLNNEQFF,TGCAGTGGGCGGCTGAACAATGAGCAGTTCTTC,many,TRBV20-1,TRBJ2-1,-,11
CASSPPTGTDTQYF,TGCGCCAGCAGCCCCCCTACGGGGACAGATACGCAGTATTTT,few,TRBV5-1,TRBJ2-3,-,14
CASSWREGLGYTF,TGTGCCAGTAGTTGGCGGGAAGGTCTTGGCTACACCTTC,many,TRBV19,TRBJ1-2,-,13
CASMLGLAADTQYF,TGTGCCAGCATGCTGGGACTAGCGGCAGATACGCAGTATTTT,-,TRBV2,TRBJ2-3,TRBD2,14
CATSAQGFDEQYF,TGTGCCACCTCTGCCCAGGGGTTCGACGAGCAGTACTTC,many,TRBV19,TRBJ2-7,-,13
CSADSRNEQFF,TGCAGTGCCGACTCCCGCAATGAGCAGTTCTTC,medium-sized,TRBV20-1,TRBJ2-1,-,11
CASGHSRTSGLFF,TGTGCCAGCGGTCACTCGAGGACTAGCGGTCTGTTCTTC,-,TRBV6-5,TRBJ2-1,TRBD2,13
CASSPAGTITSYEQYF,TGTGCCAGCTCACCTGCGGGGACAATCACTTCCTACGAGCAGTACTTC,few,TRBV18,TRBJ2-7,-,16
CAITKGQRDNEQFF,TGTGCCATCACCAAGGGACAGAGGGACAATGAGCAGTTCTTC,many,TRBV10-3,TRBJ2-1,TRBD1,14
CASSLRDNSNEKLFF,TGTGCCAGCAGCCTTCGGGACAACAGTAATGAAAAACTGTTTTTT,many,TRBV9,TRBJ1-4,-,15
CATQQGGEKLFF,TGTGCCACTCAACAGGGGGGTGAAAAACTGTTTTTT,many,TRBV15,TRBJ1-4,TRBD1,12
CSARGIAGGLNEQFF,TGCAGTGCTAGGGGGATAGCGGGAGGGCTCAATGAGCAGTTCTTC,many,TRBV20-1,TRBJ2-1,TRBD2,15
CASSMTSGSMDTQYF,TGTGCCAGTAGTATGACTAGTGGGAGTATGGATACGCAGTATTTT,-,TRBV19,TRBJ2-3,-,15
CATSSHERQETQYF,TGTGCCACCAGCAGTCATGAGCGCCAAGAGACCCAGTACTTC,-,TRBV15,TRBJ2-5,-,14
CASSLSTRGRAHEQYF,TGTGCCAGCAGTTTATCGACTCGCGGGAGAGCCCACGAGCAGTACTTC,-,TRBV27,TRBJ2-7,TRBD2,16
CAISELEGSGGRAYNEQFF,TGTGCCATCAGTGAGTTGGAGGGGAGCGGGGGGCGGGCCTACAATGAGCAGTTCTTC,many,TRBV10-3,TRBJ2-1,TRBD2,19
CASSLVLFF,TGTGCCAGTAGTCTTGTTCTGTTTTTT,-,TRBV19,TRBJ2-2,-,9
CASSLNPGTDTQYF,TGTGCCAGCAGCTTAAACCCAGGAACAGATACGCAGTATTTT,many,TRBV7-9,TRBJ2-3,-,14
CASSRRTGGNYGYTF,TGTGCCAGCAGCCGCCGGACAGGGGGTAACTATGGCTACACCTTC,-,TRBV6-2/TRBV6-3,TRBJ1-2,TRBD1,15
CASSTQGGSGANVLTF,TGTGCCAGTAGCACCCAGGGGGGCTCTGGGGCCAACGTCCTGACTTTC,many,TRBV19,TRBJ2-6,-,16
CASTPPGLAGFETQYF,TGTGCCAGCACCCCCCCGGGACTAGCGGGATTCGAGACCCAGTACTTC,few,TRBV28,TRBJ2-5,TRBD2,16
CASSWITGGNTIYF,TGTGCCAGCAGCTGGATCACAGGGGGGAACACCATATATTTT,-,TRBV7-2,TRBJ1-3,TRBD1,14
CASSWGPTGNEQFF,TGCGCCAGCAGCTGGGGCCCCACGGGCAATGAGCAGTTCTTC,many,TRBV5-1,TRBJ2-1,-,14
CASSYWPIGQGAKFNQPQHF,TGTGCCAGCAGTTATTGGCCGATCGGCCAGGGGGCGAAGTTCAATCAGCCCCAGCATTTT,many,TRBV6-6,TRBJ1-5,TRBD1,20
CASSPLGGYEQYF,TGTGCCAGCAGTCCCCTTGGCGGGTACGAGCAGTACTTC,many,TRBV12-3/TRBV12-4,TRBJ2-7,-,13
CASSQDLLGVGKNIQYF,TGCGCCAGCAGCCAAGATCTTTTAGGTGTGGGCAAAAACATTCAGTACTTC,-,TRBV4-3,TRBJ2-4,-,17
CASSLPGRTNTQYF,TGTGCCAGCAGCCTCCCTGGACGTACGAATACGCAGTATTTT,many,TRBV7-3,TRBJ2-3,-,14
CASRASTSGYYNEQFF,TGTGCCAGCAGGGCCTCAACTAGCGGATACTACAATGAGCAGTTCTTC,many,TRBV2,TRBJ2-1,TRBD2,16
CASSQNRGEYEQYF,TGTGCCAGCTCACAGAACAGGGGAGAGTACGAGCAGTACTTC,few,TRBV18,TRBJ2-7,TRBD1,14
CASSFFQGGGYGYTF,TGTGCCAGCAGTTTCTTCCAGGGAGGGGGCTATGGCTACACCTTC,-,TRBV27,TRBJ1-2,-,15
CASSSPVNRGGEQYF,TGCGCCAGCAGCTCGCCGGTTAACAGGGGAGGCGAGCAGTACTTC,-,TRBV5-1,TRBJ2-7,-,15
CASSQEVRGQSSYNSPLHF,TGCGCCAGCAGCCAAGAAGTCAGGGGACAGAGCTCCTATAATTCACCCCTCCACTTT,many,TRBV4-3,TRBJ1-6,TRBD1,19
CASSQGGLGQPQHF,TGTGCCAGCAGTCAGGGGGGGCTGGGTCAGCCCCAGCATTTT,once,TRBV6-6,TRBJ1-5,TRBD1,14
CASSRPGWDEQFF,TGTGCCAGCAGCCGGCCAGGGTGGGATGAGCAGTTCTTC,many,TRBV7-2,TRBJ2-1,-,13
CASSWPERGEQFF,TGTGCCAGTAGTTGGCCGGAGCGTGGTGAGCAGTTCTTC,many,TRBV19,TRBJ2-1,-,13
CASSLAGRSYNSPLHF,TGCGCCAGCAGCTTGGCAGGCCGCTCCTATAATTCACCCCTCCACTTT,many,TRBV5-1,TRBJ1-6,-,16
CATSRGGQSGYTF,TGTGCCACCAGCAGGGGAGGACAGTCTGGCTACACCTTC,-,TRBV15,TRBJ1-2,-,13
CASRPGAVTYNEQFF,TGCGCCAGCCGGCCGGGGGCCGTAACGTACAATGAGCAGTTCTTC,many,TRBV5-1,TRBJ2-1,-,15
CASSIVAGGNGGELFF,TGTGCCAGTAGTATAGTGGCAGGGGGCAACGGCGGGGAGCTGTTTTTT,-,TRBV19,TRBJ2-2,TRBD1,16
CASSLEGTTGELFF,TGTGCCAGCAGCTTGGAGGGGACCACCGGGGAGCTGTTTTTT,few,TRBV5-6,TRBJ2-2,-,14
CATSEPGASYNEQFF,TGTGCCACCAGTGAACCAGGGGCCTCCTACAATGAGCAGTTCTTC,many,TRBV24-1,TRBJ2-1,-,15
CASSQDGTAILNTGELFF,TGTGCCAGCAGCCAAGATGGAACAGCAATACTGAACACCGGGGAGCTGTTTTTT,many,TRBV4-2,TRBJ2-2,-,18
CSARGEVNEAFF,TGCAGTGCTAGGGGGGAAGTTAATGAAGCTTTCTTT,-,TRBV20-1,TRBJ1-1,-,12
CASSQMGLYSHGYTF,TGTGCCAGCAGCCAAATGGGACTTTATAGCCATGGCTACACCTTC,many,TRBV7-9,TRBJ1-2,-,15
CASNSDRDQPQHF,TGTGCCAGCAACTCGGACAGGGATCAGCCCCAGCATTTT,-,TRBV6-1,TRBJ1-5,TRBD1,13
CARLNSGRAVADTQYF,TGTGCCCGACTAAACAGCGGGAGGGCCGTTGCGGATACGCAGTATTTT,many,TRBV6-4,TRBJ2-3,TRBD2,16
CASSPGLASRTGELFF,TGTGCCAGCAGTCCGGGACTAGCGAGTCGCACCGGGGAGCTGTTTTTT,-,TRBV28,TRBJ2-2,TRBD2,16
CASRSQQGDNSPLHF,TGTGCCAGCAGGTCTCAACAGGGAGATAATTCACCCCTCCACTTT,many,TRBV7-2,TRBJ1-6,-,15